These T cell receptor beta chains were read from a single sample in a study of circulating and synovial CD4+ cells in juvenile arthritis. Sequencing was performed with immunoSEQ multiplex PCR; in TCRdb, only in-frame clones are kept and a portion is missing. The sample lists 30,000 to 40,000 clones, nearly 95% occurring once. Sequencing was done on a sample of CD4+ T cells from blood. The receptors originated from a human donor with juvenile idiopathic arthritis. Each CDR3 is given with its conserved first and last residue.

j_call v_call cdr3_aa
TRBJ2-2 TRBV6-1 CASRPGLAGTGELFF
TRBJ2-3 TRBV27 CASRLAGVRDTQYF
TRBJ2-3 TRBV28 CASSPQATSDTQYF
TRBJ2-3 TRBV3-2 CASRDTQYF
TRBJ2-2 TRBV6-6 CAAAGANTGELFF
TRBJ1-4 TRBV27 CASSLRDRGEKLFF
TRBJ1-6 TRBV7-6 CASSLAREGLSNSPLHF
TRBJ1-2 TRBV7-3 CASSSAGGYGYTF
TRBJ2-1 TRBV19 CASSILAATSGRAGNEQFF
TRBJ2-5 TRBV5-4 CASSRTGTNQETQYF
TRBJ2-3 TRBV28 CASRSWQGGTDTQYF
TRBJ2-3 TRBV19 CASSIGQSDTQYF
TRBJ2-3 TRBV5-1 CASSPGTSLATDTQYF
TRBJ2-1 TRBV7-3 CASSPGTYNEQFF
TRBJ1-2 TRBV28 CASSLGGGTGYTF
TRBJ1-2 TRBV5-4 CASSFLETVNYGYTF
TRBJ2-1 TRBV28 CASSSGTRGPYEQFF
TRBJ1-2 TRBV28 CATGTDYGYTF
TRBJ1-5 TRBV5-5 CASSFGRQGNQPQHF
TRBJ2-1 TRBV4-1 CASSQDDRARGNEQFF
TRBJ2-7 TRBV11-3 CASSSPGMNEQYF
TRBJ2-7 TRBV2 CASTGEARSVYEQYF
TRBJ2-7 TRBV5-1 CASSTKQGPTYEQYF
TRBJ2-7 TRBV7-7 CASSLEFGGAEQYF
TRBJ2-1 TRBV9 CASSLTGGIEQFF
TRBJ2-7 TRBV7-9 CASSTGTAYEQYF
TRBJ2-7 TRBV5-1 CASRGSSYEQYF
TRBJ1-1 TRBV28 CASSPWTGNGYTEAFF